One sample yielded the 20 T cell receptor beta chains listed below, sequenced in a study of lymphopenia after photon versus proton radiotherapy (dated by TCRdb to the late 2010s). Library preparation used the immunoSEQ multiplex PCR assay. The table was pulled from immuneACCESS by TCRdb, which kept in-frame rearrangements only. Such tables lose some clones; where checked, under half of the loss comes from unresolved V genes, and the rest has no known cause. The sample table contains tens of thousands of clones; only one count was recorded for approximately 84% of them. Around 2.1% of the sample is taken by the ten largest. Source: peripheral blood, taken from a patient treated with proton-based radiotherapy. Receptors originate from a man aged 55 to 70 with pancreatic cancer.

The chain links TRBV5-1 to TRBJ2-7; D is ambiguous. V was shortened by 3 bases and J by 6 bases, with 13 bases between the two germline ends. Germline V gene data show CDR1 as SGHRS and CDR2 as YFSETQ. This CDR3 spans 13 amino acids. The CDR3 DNA reads as TGCGCCAGCAGCTATTCCTCCACGGGCGAGCAGTACTTC. It specifies CASSYSSTGEQYF.

The chain joins TRBV7-4 to TRBJ2-7, with D unresolved. Trimming stripped 1 base from V and 3 bases from J, with 10 bases between. Germline CDR1 is SGHVT and CDR2 is SQSDAQ. This CDR3 contains 14 residues. The CDR3 loop reads CASSLGAALYEQYF. For the CDR3, the DNA is TGTGCCAGCAGCTTAGGTGCCGCGCTCTACGAGCAGTACTTC.

The chain combines TRBV28 with TRBJ1-5; D gene uncertain. The CDR3 spans 14 residues. Germline CDR1 reads MDHEN; CDR2 reads SYDVKM. Trimming pared 2 bases from V and 4 bases from J, leaving 9 bases between. CDR3 nucleotides: TGTGCCAGCAGTTTACCTGGGGATAATCAGCCCCAGCATTTT. Its translation is CASSLPGDNQPQHF.

This sequence joins TRBV28 and TRBJ2-5, with D possibly matching TRBD1 (6 bases). CDR3 size: 15 residues. Germline V gene sequence: CDR1 MDHEN, CDR2 SYDVKM. Trimming removed 2 bases from V and 1 base from J, with 11 bases in between. CDR3 amino acids: CASSLGGSLQETQYF. In DNA, the CDR3 is TGTGCCAGCAGTTTAGGGGGCAGTCTCCAAGAGACCCAGTACTTC.

The chain's CDR3 is CASSVDSGRSRADTQYF. In DNA form, the CDR3 reads TGTGCCAGCAGCGTAGATAGCGGGAGGTCCCGGGCAGATACGCAGTATTTT. This chain links TRBV9 with TRBJ2-3; TRBD2 agrees at 10 bases. The length of the CDR3 is 17 residues. The germline V gene has CDR1 SGDLS and CDR2 YYNGEE. J lost 4 bases, V lost 0 bases, and 8 bases had no gene match.

This chain links TRBV6-6 with TRBJ1-2, with 8 bases identical to TRBD1. The J segment lost 6 bases and the V segment lost 6 bases, leaving 9 bases of the junction unmatched. The germline V gene has CDR1 MNHNY and CDR2 SVGAGI (reference sequence). The CDR3 sequence is 14 residues long. Here the CDR3 DNA reads TGTGCCAGCAGCCCTTTGAGGACAGGGAATGGCTACACCTTC. Translation gives CASSPLRTGNGYTF.

The chain is built from TRBV6-6 and TRBJ2-1; D remains ambiguous. Germline CDR1 MNHNY, CDR2 SVGAGI (reference sequence). V shed 5 bases and J shed 7 bases, with 12 bases lying between them. The CDR3 has 13 residues. The CDR3 sequence is CASSRTTGNEQFF. The CDR3 DNA follows: TGTGCCAGCAGTCGGACGACTGGGAATGAGCAGTTCTTC.

V and J are TRBV6-1 and TRBJ1-5, with 8 nucleotides matching TRBD1. The CDR3 consists of 15 residues. With V trimmed by 7 bases and J by 2 bases, 7 bases remained unmatched. Germline values: CDR1 MNHNS, CDR2 SASEGT. The CDR3 DNA follows: TGTGCCAGCAAAGCCGGGACAGGAGGCAATCAGCCCCAGCATTTT. Encoded protein: CASKAGTGGNQPQHF.

This sequence joins TRBV28 and TRBJ2-7; possibly TRBD1 for D (5 bases). There are 15 residues in the CDR3. Germline V gene data show CDR1 as MDHEN and CDR2 as SYDVKM. Deletions cut 6 bases from V and 3 bases from J, with 18 bases between. CDR3 DNA: TGTGCCAGCAGATCGCAAACCGACAGATTCTACGAGCAGTACTTC. This translates into CASRSQTDRFYEQYF.

The V and J genes are TRBV28 and TRBJ1-5; TRBD1 matches at 8 bases. Germline CDR1 reads MDHEN; CDR2 reads SYDVKM. This CDR3 comprises 14 residues. Germline trimming cut 5 bases from V and 7 bases from J; bases unmatched to any gene: 7. The CDR3 region has the DNA TGTGCCAGCAGTGGACGACAGGGGATCCAGCCCCAGCATTTT. It encodes CASSGRQGIQPQHF.

This clone was picked up one time. The chain is built from TRBV5-6 and TRBJ2-7; D possibly corresponds to TRBD1 (7 bases). Trimming pared 4 bases from V and 1 base from J, leaving 18 bases between. The CDR3 consists of 16 residues. The germline V gene has CDR1 SGHDT and CDR2 YYEEEE. The CDR3 nucleotides are TGTGCCAGCAGCCAGGCGGGACAGTGGGGGTCCTACGAGCAGTACTTC. Translated: CASSQAGQWGSYEQYF.

V gene TRBV19 combines with J gene TRBJ2-6; D is ambiguous. CDR3 length: 17 amino acids. The V end was cut by 5 bases, the J end by 1 base, with 15 bases between. CDR1 and CDR2 from the germline V gene are LNHDA and SQIVND (reference sequence). The CDR3 loop is CASSGRAALSGANVLTF. CDR3 nucleotide sequence: TGTGCCAGTAGTGGCCGTGCGGCGTTGTCTGGGGCCAACGTCCTGACTTTC.

This clone was seen just once. The chain uses TRBV28 and TRBJ1-4; D is possibly TRBD1 (5 bases). Per the germline V gene, CDR1 is MDHEN and CDR2 is SYDVKM. Trimming removed 4 bases at V and 3 bases at J, with 15 bases between. CDR3 length: 16 amino acids. The DNA for the CDR3 is TGTGCCAGCAGTTCCACCGGGACGCAAGCTAATGAAAAACTGTTTTTT. This encodes CASSSTGTQANEKLFF.

This clone was picked up a small number of times. CDR3 bases: TGTGCCAGCAGCTCACAGACGGACGTAAATGAAAAACTGTTTTTT. Translation: CASSSQTDVNEKLFF. This chain joins TRBV13 and TRBJ1-4; unclear D gene. Germline-derived CDR1 and CDR2 are PRHDT and FYEKMQ (reference sequence). The CDR3 spans 15 residues. V was pared by 4 bases and J by 5 bases, with 14 bases between.

The chain joins TRBV19 to TRBJ2-2; TRBD1 matches 12 bases. The germline V gene has CDR1 LNHDA and CDR2 SQIVND (reference sequence). The ends lost 9 bases at V and 4 bases at J; junction bases unmatched: 6. This CDR3 spans 15 amino acids. In DNA, the CDR3 is TGTGCCAGCGGGACAGGGGGCGTAATCACCGGGGAGCTGTTTTTT. Translating gives CASGTGGVITGELFF.

The V gene is TRBV7-2, the J gene TRBJ2-1; D not certain. There are 12 residues in the CDR3. CDR1 SGHTA and CDR2 FQGNSA come from the germline V gene. Trimming stripped 5 bases from V and 6 bases from J, with 8 bases between. CDR3 loop: CASSRWPNEQFF. CDR3 DNA sequence: TGTGCCAGCAGCCGATGGCCCAATGAGCAGTTCTTC.

The chain links TRBV7-9 to TRBJ2-7; 7 nucleotides match TRBD1. Trimming at V came to 9 bases and at J to 9 bases, leaving 11 bases not matched to a gene. CDR3 length: 12 amino acids. Germline V gene data show CDR1 as SEHNR and CDR2 as FQNEAQ (reference sequence). The CDR3 sequence is CARLTGSSGQYF. The CDR3 DNA reads TGTGCCAGATTGACAGGGTCCTCGGGGCAGTACTTC.

The rearrangement uses TRBV19 and TRBJ2-5; D may be TRBD1 (5 bases). The germline V gene encodes CDR1 LNHDA and CDR2 SQIVND (reference sequence). The V and J ends lost 3 bases and 2 bases respectively, with 7 bases between them. This CDR3 region has 13 residues. Written as DNA, the CDR3 is TGTGCCAGTAGTATGAACAGGCAAGAGACCCAGTACTTC. Encoded protein: CASSMNRQETQYF.

The CDR3 sequence is CASSVGQGTGELFF. In DNA form, the CDR3 reads TGTGCCAGCAGTGTAGGACAGGGCACCGGGGAGCTGTTTTTT. This chain joins TRBV6-4 and TRBJ2-2; TRBD1 agrees at 8 bases. V lost 4 bases, J lost 4 bases, and 2 bases stayed unmatched. From germline, CDR1 is MRHNA and CDR2 SNTAGT. This CDR3 has 14 residues.

The genes are TRBV27 and TRBJ1-3; 7 nucleotides match TRBD1. The V segment lost 4 bases and the J segment 2 bases; nucleotides outside the gene matches: 8. The CDR3 is 16 amino acids. The V gene's germline CDR1 is MNHEY and CDR2 SMNVEV (reference sequence). CDR3 nucleotides: TGTGCCAGCAGTTCCACCACAGGGGCAGCTGGAAACACCATATATTTT. Its translation is CASSSTTGAAGNTIYF.